This T cell receptor (beta chain) was obtained from a study of neoadjuvant anti-PD-1 for oral cavity cancer. Six replicates per PBMC sample, mostly from roughly 450 ng of genomic DNA. Libraries were prepared by immunoSEQ multiplex PCR; TCRdb keeps only in-frame clonotypes and omits some of them. The sample consists of fewer than 90,000 clones, about 80% of them appearing once. Blood cells were analyzed directly, without culture or expansion. The CDR3 has 13 amino acids. V was clipped by 6 bases and J by 4 bases, with 13 bases between them. Germline V gives CDR1 LNHNV, CDR2 YYDKDF (reference sequence). The sample holds one count of this clone.

The V gene is TRBV15, the J gene TRBJ2-7; unclear D gene. The sequences come from PBMCs, collected before nivolumab (anti-PD-1) treatment. This TCR derives from a person between 40 and 79 years old with oral cavity squamous cell carcinoma. The CDR3 protein is CATSPGHSYEQYF. CDR3 in DNA: TGTGCCACCAGTCCGGGCCATTCTTACGAGCAGTACTTC.